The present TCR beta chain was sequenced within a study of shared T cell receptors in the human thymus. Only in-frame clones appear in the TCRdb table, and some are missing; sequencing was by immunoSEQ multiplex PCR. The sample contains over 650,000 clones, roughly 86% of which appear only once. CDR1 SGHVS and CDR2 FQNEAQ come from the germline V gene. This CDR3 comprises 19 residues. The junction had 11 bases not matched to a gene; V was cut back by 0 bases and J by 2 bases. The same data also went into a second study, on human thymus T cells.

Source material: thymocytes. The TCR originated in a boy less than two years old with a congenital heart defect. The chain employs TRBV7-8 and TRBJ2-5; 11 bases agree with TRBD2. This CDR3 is CASSLAGRVGLAGQETQYF. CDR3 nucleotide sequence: TGTGCCAGCAGCTTAGCGGGCCGGGTTGGACTAGCGGGTCAAGAGACCCAGTACTTC.